This record looks at one T cell receptor (beta chain) sequence and its context. The data originate from a study of blood T cell repertoires in COVID-19. Study at large: Collection of acute and convalescent COVID-19 samples took place in the United States, Italy and Spain. PBMCs, B-cell-depleted T cells, or T cells were the source of the cDNA or gDNA that made up the material.

This CDR3 spans 15 amino acids. The V gene's germline CDR1 is SGHRS and CDR2 YFSETQ. V dropped 0 bases and J dropped 2 bases, with 10 bases sitting between them. Source study methods: Reference gene primers were amplified, and this amplification served to estimate nucleated cell counts. Clones were sequenced by immunoSEQ multiplex PCR, and TCRdb holds only the in-frame ones, with some missing. The DNA was the basis for D and trimming; V, J and clone size are from that table. The sample lists 45,000 to 55,000 clones, 90% seen once, with 8.4% in the top ten. The sequenced sample was peripheral blood. The source of this sequence is a woman in her forties with active COVID-19. The chain couples TRBV5-1 to TRBJ2-3, with a possible D match to TRBD1 (5 bases). The CDR3 is CASSLEGFATDTQYF. Written as DNA, the CDR3 is TGCGCCAGCAGCTTGGAGGGGTTCGCCACAGATACGCAGTATTTT.